This T cell receptor (beta chain) emerged from a study of beta chain features in type 1 diabetes. CD4+ naive, central memory, regulatory and stem cell-like memory subsets were isolated by sorting on CD45RO/CCR7/CD25/CD127/CD95/CD27. With regard to this clone: The antigen is unknown.

Study results and caveats: Type 1 diabetes patients showed fewer insertions and more deletions at VDJ junctions. Moderate but significant shortening of TCRB CDR3s was recorded in all four CD4+ subsets from Type 1 diabetes patients.

Expressed TCRB transcripts were sequenced because the entire RNA isolate underwent reverse transcription. The data were produced by immunoSEQ multiplex PCR, yet TCRdb's version contains in-frame clones alone and is incomplete. The repertoire includes a few hundred thousand clones, about 25% of them detected once, and around 4% sits in the top ten. From germline, CDR1 is SGHAT and CDR2 FQNNGV. This CDR3 contains 13 residues. V was pared by 2 bases and J by 6 bases, with 9 bases between. This clonotype originated in a man aged 30 to 39 in good health. The sample consisted of central memory CD4+ T cells from blood. The chain carries TRBV11-2 and TRBJ2-3; D tentatively reads TRBD1 or TRBD2 (5 bases each). Written as DNA, the CDR3 is TGTGCCAGCAGCTTAAGGGGCGGGGATACGCAGTATTTT. Translated, it gives CASSLRGGDTQYF. The full variable domain, with the rest looked up from reference TRBV11-2 and TRBJ2-3, is EAGVAQSPRYKIIEKRQSVAFWCNPISGHATLYWYQQILGQGPKLLIQFQNNGVVDDSQLPKDRFSAERLKGVDSTLKIQPAKLEDSAVYLCASSLRGGDTQYFGPGTRLTVL.